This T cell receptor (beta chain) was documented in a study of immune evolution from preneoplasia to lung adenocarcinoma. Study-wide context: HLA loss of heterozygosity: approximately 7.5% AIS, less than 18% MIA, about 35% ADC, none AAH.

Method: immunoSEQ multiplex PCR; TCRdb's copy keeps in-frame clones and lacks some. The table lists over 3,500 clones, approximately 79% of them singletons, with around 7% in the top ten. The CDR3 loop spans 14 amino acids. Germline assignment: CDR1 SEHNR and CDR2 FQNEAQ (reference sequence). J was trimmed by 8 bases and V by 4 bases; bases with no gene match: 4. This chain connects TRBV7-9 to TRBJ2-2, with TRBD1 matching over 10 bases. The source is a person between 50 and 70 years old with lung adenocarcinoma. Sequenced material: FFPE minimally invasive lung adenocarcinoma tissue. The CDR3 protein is CASSSGTGVGELFF. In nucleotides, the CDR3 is TGTGCCAGCAGCTCCGGGACAGGGGTTGGGGAGCTGTTTTTT.